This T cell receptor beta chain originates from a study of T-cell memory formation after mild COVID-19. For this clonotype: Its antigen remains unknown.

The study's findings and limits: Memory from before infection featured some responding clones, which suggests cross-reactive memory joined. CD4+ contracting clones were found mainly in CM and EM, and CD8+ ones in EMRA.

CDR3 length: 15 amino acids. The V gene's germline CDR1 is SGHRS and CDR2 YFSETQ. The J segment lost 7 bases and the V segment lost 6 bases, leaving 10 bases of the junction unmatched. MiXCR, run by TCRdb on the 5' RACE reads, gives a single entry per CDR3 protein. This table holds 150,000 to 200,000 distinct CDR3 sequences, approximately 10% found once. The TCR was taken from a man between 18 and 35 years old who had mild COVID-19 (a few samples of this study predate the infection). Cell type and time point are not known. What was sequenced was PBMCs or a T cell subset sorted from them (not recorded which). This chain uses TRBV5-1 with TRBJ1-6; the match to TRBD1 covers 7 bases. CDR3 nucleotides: TGCGCCAGCATCACTTCGACAGGGCCCAATTCACCCCTCCACTTT. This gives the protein CASITSTGPNSPLHF. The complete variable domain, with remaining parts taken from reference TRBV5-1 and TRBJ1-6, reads KAGVTQTPRYLIKTRGQQVTLSCSPISGHRSVSWYQQTPGQGLQFLFEYFSETQRNKGNFPGRFSGRQFSNSRSEMNVSTLELGDSALYLCASITSTGPNSPLHFGNGTRLTVT.